This T cell receptor beta chain derives from a study of human T cells and chemical hapten exposure. Study in general: The scalp of each patient received a weekly diphenylcyclopropenone dose for the full roughly 24-week study. Readings were taken at 6 days from patch tests that had applied 0.01% DPC to the upper back. Study outcomes and limitations: After DPC sensitization, TCRs above 1 in 1000 frequency showed no change.

TCRdb itself ran the RACE reads through MiXCR, one entry per CDR3 protein. The table has around 380,000 distinct CDR3 sequences, around 5% seen once. CDR1 and CDR2 (germline): DFQATT, SNEGSKA (reference sequence). This CDR3 region has 16 residues. The V and J ends lost 1 base and 0 bases respectively, with 13 bases between them. The time point: pre-sensitization, week 0. Treatment here: therapeutic diphenylcyclopropenone sensitization with weekly scalp DPC. The template was total RNA from unfractionated whole blood. This clonotype was observed at least ten times. What it binds is unknown. Sequenced material: whole blood, taken in connection with sensitization to the hapten diphenylcyclopropenone (DPC). The chain employs TRBV20-1 and TRBJ2-1; D is uncertain. This clonotype originated in a woman in her late teens or twenties with alopecia areata. Some clones in this sample may be carry-over from other donors' samples. The CDR3 nucleotides read TGCAGTGCTAGAGTTCACTTTTCTAACTCCTACAATGAGCAGTTCTTC. It codes for CSARVHFSNSYNEQFF.